What follows is one T cell receptor (beta chain) and its context. This entry comes from a study of blood T cell repertoires in COVID-19. CDR1 MNHEY and CDR2 SMNVEV come from the germline V gene (reference sequence). The CDR3 has 14 residues. V dropped 3 bases and J dropped 5; count of bases not matched to a gene: 7. In the study's own analysis: Quantification of nucleated cells was approximated via reference gene primer amplification. Clones were read by immunoSEQ multiplex PCR, and TCRdb kept only the in-frame ones, dropping some. The V and J calls and clone size were taken over from that table, and D and trimming were inferred from the DNA. The sample holds about 360,000 clones, approximately 86% seen once. Patients of the Seattle cohort, enrolled during active infection, were followed longitudinally.

Sequenced material: peripheral blood. The TCR was taken from a woman aged 55 to 70 with COVID-19, enrolled during active disease. The chain has TRBV27 and TRBJ2-7; 7 bases map to TRBD1. This chain's CDR3 is CASSLARGTNEQYF. The DNA for the CDR3 is TGTGCCAGCAGTTTGGCCAGGGGGACAAACGAGCAGTACTTC.